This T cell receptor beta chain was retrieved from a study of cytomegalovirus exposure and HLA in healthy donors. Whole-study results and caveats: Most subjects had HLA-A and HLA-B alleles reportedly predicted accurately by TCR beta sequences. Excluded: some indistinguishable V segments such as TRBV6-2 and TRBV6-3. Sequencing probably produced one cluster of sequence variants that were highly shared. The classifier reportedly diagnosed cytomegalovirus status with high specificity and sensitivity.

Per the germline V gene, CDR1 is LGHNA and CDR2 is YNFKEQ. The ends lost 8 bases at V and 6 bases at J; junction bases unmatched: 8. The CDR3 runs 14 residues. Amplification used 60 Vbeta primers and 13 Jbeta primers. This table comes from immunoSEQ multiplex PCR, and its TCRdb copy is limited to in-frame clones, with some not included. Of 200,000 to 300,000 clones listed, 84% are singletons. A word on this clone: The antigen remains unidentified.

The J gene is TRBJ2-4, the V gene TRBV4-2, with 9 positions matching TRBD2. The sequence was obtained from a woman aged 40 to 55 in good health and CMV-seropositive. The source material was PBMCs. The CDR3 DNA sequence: TGTGCCAGCCCTAGCGGGAAAGGGCTAAACATTCAGTACTTC. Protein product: CASPSGKGLNIQYF.